Below are 25 T cell receptor beta chains sequenced from a single sample in a study of blood T cell repertoires in COVID-19. This table comes from immunoSEQ multiplex PCR, and its TCRdb copy is limited to in-frame clones, with some not included. Of 150,000 to 200,000 clones listed, less than 90% are singletons. Sequencing was done on a sample of peripheral blood. All receptors derive from a woman aged 60-75 years with COVID-19, enrolled during active disease.

This clone occurred once. This chain links TRBV28 with TRBJ2-3; a weak D match, TRBD2 (6 bases). This CDR3 is 15 amino acids long. Trimming took off 3 bases at V and 1 base at J, with 11 bases between the two ends. The germline gives CDR1 MDHEN, CDR2 SYDVKM. CDR3 amino acids: CASSFGGSRTDTQYF. The CDR3 region has the DNA TGTGCCAGCAGTTTTGGGGGGAGTCGCACAGATACGCAGTATTTT.

This clone occurred once. V usage is TRBV30 and J usage is TRBJ2-7; D ambiguous. This CDR3 has 12 amino acids. V lost 4 bases to trimming and J lost 4 bases, with 11 bases between them. Germline CDR1 GTSNPN, CDR2 SVGIG (reference sequence). The CDR3 region is CAWNRAAYEQYF. CDR3 in DNA: TGTGCCTGGAACAGAGCCGCATACGAGCAGTACTTC.

Only a few counts were recorded for this clone. V is TRBV28 and J is TRBJ1-5; D is unclear. V lost 3 bases to trimming and J lost 2 bases, with 11 bases between them. Germline values: CDR1 MDHEN, CDR2 SYDVKM. The CDR3 runs 15 residues. DNA for the CDR3: TGTGCCAGCAGTTTGGACCCGAGGGGCAATCAGCCCCAGCATTTT. It encodes CASSLDPRGNQPQHF. Together with reference TRBV28 and TRBJ1-5, the CDR3 gives the full variable domain: DVKVTQSSRYLVKRTGEKVFLECVQDMDHENMFWYRQDPGLGLRLIYFSYDVKMKEKGDIPEGYSVSREKKERFSLILESASTNQTSMYLCASSLDPRGNQPQHFGDGTRLSIL.

This chain links TRBV7-2 with TRBJ2-1; TRBD2 agrees at 7 bases. The CDR3 has 16 residues. V trimming: 3 bases; J trimming: 6 bases; junction bases outside the gene matches: 11. Per germline, CDR1 SGHTA and CDR2 FQGNSA. CDR3 sequence reads: CASSLVGGRQFNEQFF. CDR3 bases: TGTGCCAGCAGCTTGGTCGGCGGGAGACAGTTCAATGAGCAGTTCTTC.

This clone was seen a few times. This rearrangement joins TRBV7-2 to TRBJ2-1, with 8 bases identical to TRBD2. CDR3 length: 17 residues. V trimming: 5 bases; J trimming: 6 bases; junction bases outside the gene matches: 15. The germline V gene has CDR1 SGHTA and CDR2 FQGNSA. CDR3 residues: CASSTTGLAGRFNEQFF. CDR3 sequence (DNA): TGTGCCAGCAGCACAACGGGGTTAGCGGGGCGTTTCAATGAGCAGTTCTTC.

This clone was observed a handful of times. The V call is TRBV3-1 (or the pseudogene TRBV3-2), the J call TRBJ1-1; TRBD1 aligns across 7 bases. The CDR3 totals 13 residues. Germline CDR1 and CDR2: LGHDT and YNNKEL (reference sequence). The trim removed 1 base at V and 12 bases at J, leaving 8 bases unmatched. The CDR3, as DNA: TGTGCCAGCAGCCAAGGGACAGGACGTATAACTTTCTTT. Protein product: CASSQGTGRITFF.

The genes are TRBV18 and TRBJ1-5; 11 bases align to TRBD1. This CDR3 comprises 18 residues. The germline CDR1 and CDR2 sequences are KGHSH and LQKENI. The V gene end was trimmed by 5 bases and the J gene end by 2 bases; junction bases not matched to a gene: 11. This chain's CDR3 is CASSANRGTGGGNQPQHF. In DNA, the CDR3 is TGTGCCAGCTCAGCTAACCGCGGGACAGGGGGAGGCAATCAGCCCCAGCATTTT.

CDR3 amino acids: CSAGISNQPQHF. In DNA form, the CDR3 reads TGCAGCGCCGGGATTAGCAATCAGCCCCAGCATTTT. V gene TRBV29-1 combines with J gene TRBJ1-5; no definite D call. CDR3 length: 12 residues. The germline CDR1 and CDR2 sequences are SQVTM and ANQGSEA. V lost 7 bases and J 0 bases, leaving 7 bases between the germline ends.

This clone turned up a few times. The chain uses TRBV4-1 and TRBJ1-3; D might be TRBD1 (6 bases). The CDR3 loop spans 18 amino acids. Per the germline V gene, CDR1 is MGHRA and CDR2 is YSYEKL. The V end was cut by 4 bases, the J end by 0 bases, with 19 bases between. CDR3 residues: CASSPQGRGKSSGNTIYF. The CDR3 DNA sequence: TGCGCCAGCAGCCCTCAGGGGAGGGGGAAAAGCTCTGGAAACACCATATATTTT.

The chain carries TRBV11-3 and TRBJ2-7; 13 positions agree with TRBD2. This CDR3 contains 15 residues. Germline trimming cut 7 bases from V and 4 bases from J; bases unmatched to any gene: 7. Germline-derived CDR1 and CDR2 are SGHNT and YENEEA. The CDR3 nucleotides read TGTGCCAGCACCCCAACGACTAGCGGGAGGTACGAGCAGTACTTC. Its protein product is CASTPTTSGRYEQYF.

This chain connects TRBV3-1 (or the pseudogene TRBV3-2) to TRBJ2-6, with 8 bases that match TRBD1. CDR3 length: 20 amino acids. V gave up 1 base and J gave up 0 bases; unmatched junction bases: 11. Germline V gene sequence: CDR1 LGHDT, CDR2 YNNKEL (reference sequence). CDR3 sequence (DNA): TGTGCCAGCAGCCAAGGGGGGCCGACAGGGGCGAGCTCTGGGGCCAACGTCCTGACTTTC. This codes for CASSQGGPTGASSGANVLTF.

CDR3 nucleotide sequence: TGTGCCAGCAGCCCCGGAGGGGTCGGGCATGAAAAACTGTTTTTT. Translating gives CASSPGGVGHEKLFF. The chain joins TRBV7-2 to TRBJ1-4; possibly TRBD1 for D (5 bases). CDR1 SGHTA and CDR2 FQGNSA come from the germline V gene. The V and J ends lost 5 bases and 6 bases respectively, with 16 bases between them. CDR3 length equals 15 residues.

The chain couples TRBV4-3 to TRBJ2-2, with 10 bases fitting TRBD1. This CDR3 is built from 18 residues. The germline V gene encodes CDR1 LGHNA and CDR2 YSLEER. Trimming removed 4 bases from V and 4 bases from J; junction bases left unmatched: 12. The CDR3 nucleotides are TGCGCCAGCAGCCGTACCCTGGGGGGACAGGGGTTCACCGGGGAGCTGTTTTTT. This translates into CASSRTLGGQGFTGELFF.

The table lists this clone with a count of one. This chain links TRBV6-5 with TRBJ2-1, with TRBD2 matching 14 bases. Unmatched junction bases numbered 6, after V lost 5 bases and J lost 9 bases. There are 15 residues in the CDR3. Per germline, CDR1 MNHEY and CDR2 SVGAGI. CDR3: CASSRLAGGPFEQFF. The DNA of the CDR3 is TGTGCCAGCAGTCGACTAGCGGGAGGGCCTTTTGAGCAGTTCTTC.

The J gene is TRBJ2-7, the V gene TRBV7-9; the D gene is possibly TRBD2 (6 bases). V lost 1 base to trimming and J lost 5 bases, with 15 bases between them. There are 15 residues in the CDR3. CDR1 SEHNR and CDR2 FQNEAQ come from the germline V gene (reference sequence). The CDR3 reads CASSLGRGSPDEQYF. CDR3 nucleotide sequence: TGTGCCAGCAGCTTAGGGAGGGGTAGTCCCGACGAGCAGTACTTC. The variable domain in full, completed from reference TRBV7-9 and TRBJ2-7, reads DTGVSQNPRHKITKRGQNVTFRCDPISEHNRLYWYRQTLGQGPEFLTYFQNEAQLEKSRLLSDRFSAERPKGSFSTLEIQRTEQGDSAMYLCASSLGRGSPDEQYFGPGTRLTVT.

The chain couples TRBV5-4 to TRBJ2-7; D not resolved. V was pared by 0 bases and J by 3 bases, with 13 bases between. The CDR3 consists of 15 residues. Germline-derived CDR1 and CDR2 are SGHNT and YYREEE (reference sequence). CDR3 coding DNA: TGTGCCAGCAGCTTGGATGGCGGATTTTTCTACGAGCAGTACTTC. Translating it yields CASSLDGGFFYEQYF.

DNA of the CDR3: TGTGCCAGCAGCGTAGCTTCGACAGGGGTCACTGAAGCTTTCTTT. Its protein is CASSVASTGVTEAFF. The chain is built from TRBV9 and TRBJ1-1; 8 bases agree with TRBD1. This CDR3 region has 15 residues. CDR1 SGDLS and CDR2 YYNGEE come from the germline V gene. The J segment lost 4 bases and the V segment lost 0 bases, leaving 5 bases of the junction unmatched. The full variable domain, in which reference TRBV9 and TRBJ1-1 provide the parts outside the CDR3, is DSGVTQTPKHLITATGQRVTLRCSPRSGDLSVYWYQQSLDQGLQFLIQYYNGEERAKGNILERFSAQQFPDLHSELNLSSLELGDSALYFCASSVASTGVTEAFFGQGTRLTVV.

The rearrangement links TRBV6-6 to TRBJ2-7; TRBD2 aligns across 13 bases. The germline V gene has CDR1 MNHNY and CDR2 SVGAGI (reference sequence). The CDR3 consists of 15 residues. Trimming removed 7 bases from V and 4 bases from J; junction bases left unmatched: 7. CDR3 in amino acids: CASNRLAGGSYEQYF. The CDR3 DNA is TGTGCCAGCAACAGACTAGCGGGAGGATCTTACGAGCAGTACTTC.

The chain recombines TRBV24-1 with TRBJ1-1; 9 nucleotides line up with TRBD1. V lost 5 bases and J lost 1; bases outside the gene matches: 4. The CDR3 loop spans 15 amino acids. Per germline, CDR1 KGHDR and CDR2 SFDVKD. The CDR3 region is CATSASGQGNTEAFF. The DNA for the CDR3 is TGTGCCACCAGTGCGTCGGGACAGGGGAACACTGAAGCTTTCTTT.

The rearrangement uses TRBV4-1 and TRBJ1-1; 7 bases are a match to TRBD1. Germline loops: CDR1 MGHRA, CDR2 YSYEKL. CDR3 size: 15 residues. V gave up 7 bases and J gave up 1 base; unmatched junction bases: 9. The CDR3 spells CASTLNRGQNTEAFF. CDR3 sequence (DNA): TGCGCCAGCACCTTAAACAGGGGACAGAACACTGAAGCTTTCTTT.

The CDR3 reads CASSRQGPEQYF. In nucleotides, the CDR3 is TGTGCCAGCAGTAGACAGGGGCCCGAGCAGTACTTC. V gene TRBV6-6 combines with J gene TRBJ2-7, with 8 nucleotides matching TRBD1. CDR3 size: 12 residues. The V gene end was trimmed by 5 bases and the J gene end by 6 bases; junction bases not matched to a gene: 3. Germline V lookup: CDR1 MNHNY, CDR2 SVGAGI (reference sequence).

V is TRBV7-9 and J is TRBJ2-6; 8 bases are shared with TRBD1. The CDR3 runs to 15 residues. In germline, CDR1 is SEHNR, CDR2 FQNEAQ (reference sequence). The V segment lost 11 bases and the J segment 1 base; nucleotides outside the gene matches: 7. The DNA of the CDR3 is TGTGCCGGGGGACAGGAGGTGTCTGGGGCCAACGTCCTGACTTTC. Its protein product is CAGGQEVSGANVLTF.

The genes are TRBV2 and TRBJ2-7; 7 bases fit TRBD1. This CDR3 has 12 amino acids. V lost 6 bases and J lost 2; bases outside the gene matches: 1. From germline, CDR1 is SNHLY and CDR2 FYNNEI. CDR3 sequence: CASRQGTYEQYF. The CDR3 coding sequence is TGTGCCAGCAGACAGGGGACCTACGAGCAGTACTTC. Combining the CDR3 with reference TRBV2 and TRBJ2-7 gives the whole variable domain EPEVTQTPSHQVTQMGQEVILRCVPISNHLYFYWYRQILGQKVEFLVSFYNNEISEKSEIFDDQFSVERPDGSNFTLKIRSTKLEDSAMYFCASRQGTYEQYFGPGTRLTVT.

The chain has TRBV4-2 and TRBJ1-5, with 9 bases fitting TRBD1. Germline CDR1 and CDR2: LGHNA and YNFKEQ. This CDR3 is built from 17 residues. V lost 1 base and J lost 2; bases outside the gene matches: 6. CDR3: CASSQAGQGDGNQPQHF. The DNA for the CDR3 is TGTGCCAGCAGCCAAGCGGGACAGGGAGACGGCAATCAGCCCCAGCATTTT.

The V gene is TRBV9, the J gene TRBJ1-6, with no clear D. Germline V gives CDR1 SGDLS, CDR2 YYNGEE. Trimming took 2 bases from V and 7 from J, leaving 10 bases between them. The CDR3 sequence is 14 residues long. The CDR3 DNA is TGTGCCAGCAGCGTTGGCAGTTCCAATTCACCCCTCCACTTT. It yields the protein CASSVGSSNSPLHF.